The following is a TCR beta chain sequence with its context. Its antigen is unidentified. This record comes from a study of T cell repertoires in cytomegalovirus infection. Study summary: Both CMV infection and a matching HLA type were indicated by public TCR beta signatures. Study conclusions and caveats: Predominance within the ex vivo response was attributable to HLA-C-restricted CMV-specific TCR beta clonotypes. Totalled public TCR beta family frequency picked out people who carried CMV plus the relevant HLA.

TCRdb independently ran MiXCR on the reads; one entry per CDR3 protein. This sample has some 700,000 distinct CDR3 sequences, with 35% to 40% found just once. The origin of this receptor is a human donor in good health (CMV status not recorded). Some clones in this sample may be carry-over from other donors' samples. The sample was PBMCs.

The CDR3 DNA reads TGTGCCAGCAGTGAAGGCGGGGGGACGTACAATGAGCAGTTCTTC. Its protein is CASSEGGGTYNEQFF. V gene TRBV2 combines with J gene TRBJ2-1; 8 bases are a match to TRBD2. Per germline, CDR1 SNHLY and CDR2 FYNNEI. CDR3 length: 15 residues. V lost 1 base and J lost 4; bases outside the gene matches: 3.